This TCR beta chain appears in the sequencing data of a study of early T cells in non-severe SARS-CoV-2 infection. Individual cDNA molecules carried attached unique molecular identifiers. TCRdb re-called the 5' RACE reads through MiXCR, storing one row per CDR3 protein. The sample shows about 77,000 distinct CDR3 sequences, more than 7.5% of them seen only once. Study results and limitations: Anti-spike CD8 responses were favored by VDJdb matching, which missed private and CD4 specificities.

This clonotype appeared a few times. Its antigen is unidentified. The receptor comes from an adult who was a healthcare worker with PCR-confirmed SARS-CoV-2 infection or an uninfected control (not recorded which). The sequenced sample was whole blood.

The CDR3: CASSLITGGNTIYF. CDR3 nucleotide sequence: TGTGCCAGCAGTTTAATAACCGGTGGAAACACCATATATTTT. The chain combines TRBV12-3 or TRBV12-4 with TRBJ1-3, with D hard to call. This CDR3 region has 14 residues. V was cut by 2 bases and J by 3 bases, with 8 bases left in between.